A single sample gave rise to the 5 T cell receptor beta chains below, sequenced in a study of monozygotic twins with inflammatory bowel disease. TCRdb reprocessed the 5' RACE reads and keeps a single row for each CDR3 protein, giving no DNA. The listing contains about 160,000 distinct CDR3 sequences. Sequencing was performed on blood. The receptors stem from a human donor with ulcerative colitis or Crohn's disease, or a healthy co-twin of an affected twin (not recorded which).

The chain carries TRBV7-9 and TRBJ2-1; TCRdb outputs TRBD1, but without DNA this stays unchecked. The CDR3 covers 17 residues. The germline V gene encodes CDR1 SEHNR and CDR2 FQNEAQ (reference sequence). This chain's CDR3 is CASSFPRGQIQLGEQFF.

V usage is TRBV20-1 and J usage is TRBJ2-2; TCRdb lists TRBD1, though no DNA is available to test this call. The CDR3 spans 18 residues. CDR1 is DFQATT, CDR2 SNEGSKA, per germline (reference sequence). The CDR3 protein is CSARDPGSGVSQTGELFF.

The chain recombines TRBV7-9 with TRBJ1-2. There are 17 residues in the CDR3. Germline V gene sequence: CDR1 SEHNR, CDR2 FQNEAQ (reference sequence). This CDR3 reads CASSSPAGQAANYGYTF.

The rearrangement links TRBV20-1 to TRBJ2-1. The CDR3 extends over 13 amino acids. The germline V gene has CDR1 DFQATT and CDR2 SNEGSKA (reference sequence). The CDR3 here is CSARRRTYNEQFF.

This sequence joins TRBV18 and TRBJ1-5. This CDR3 is built from 18 residues. Germline V CDR1 and CDR2: KGHSH, LQKENI. The CDR3 reads CASSHVTPERSGNQPQHF. The full variable domain, its missing parts supplied by reference TRBV18 and TRBJ1-5, is NAGVMQNPRHLVRRRGQEARLRCSPMKGHSHVYWYRQLPEEGLKFMVYLQKENIIDESGMPKERFSAEFPKEGPSILRIQQVVRGDSAAYFCASSHVTPERSGNQPQHFGDGTRLSIL.